This is a list of T cell receptor beta chains from one sample in a study of cytomegalovirus exposure and HLA in healthy donors. Assay used: immunoSEQ multiplex PCR; TCRdb lists only in-frame clones, some missing. Of more than 70,000 clones in the sample, 76% were seen once. The sequenced sample was PBMCs. Every receptor here comes from a man aged 35 to 55 in good health and CMV-seronegative. CDR3s include the opening cysteine and the closing phenylalanine or tryptophan. Fields, in order: CDR3 length, V gene, D gene, clone size, J gene, CDR3 protein, CDR3 DNA. The D gene is left open where the match is weak. Size values are once, few and many counts, or a class for expanded clones, and some rows have none.

>13|TRBV10-3|-|-|TRBJ1-1
CAIREGGKAEAFF
TGTGCCATCAGGGAGGGCGGGAAGGCTGAAGCTTTCTTT
>19|TRBV30|TRBD1|once|TRBJ1-5
CAWIGPGQGIFNSNQPQHF
TGTGCCTGGATCGGACCGGGACAGGGGATATTCAATAGCAATCAGCCCCAGCATTTT
>16|TRBV5-1|TRBD2|-|TRBJ2-3
CASSLLAGGRTDTQYF
TGCGCCAGCAGCTTACTAGCGGGGGGCCGCACAGATACGCAGTATTTT
>15|TRBV6-1|-|few|TRBJ1-4
CASSERTDTNEKLFF
TGTGCCAGCAGTGAAAGGACAGACACTAATGAAAAACTGTTTTTT
>15|TRBV7-9|-|few|TRBJ2-6
CASSLGGLGANVLTF
TGTGCCAGCAGCTTAGGGGGGCTTGGGGCCAACGTCCTGACTTTC
>15|TRBV9|-|once|TRBJ1-1
CASSLDVRRGSEAFF
TGTGCCAGCAGCCTCGATGTCAGGAGGGGATCTGAAGCTTTCTTT
>15|TRBV7-9|TRBD1|few|TRBJ1-2
CASSLGREGAHGYTF
TGTGCCAGCAGCTTAGGGCGCGAGGGGGCGCATGGCTACACCTTC
>12|TRBV5-1|-|-|TRBJ1-4
CAGSQSRGKLFF
TGCGCCGGCAGCCAAAGTAGAGGAAAACTGTTTTTT
>16|TRBV7-6|-|few|TRBJ2-3
CASSPNHGTSTDTQYF
TGTGCCAGCAGCCCAAATCACGGTACTAGCACAGATACGCAGTATTTT
>13|TRBV6-4|-|-|TRBJ2-6
CASTGSGANVLTF
TGTGCCAGCACCGGCTCTGGGGCCAACGTCCTGACTTTC
>14|TRBV10-3|TRBD1|few|TRBJ2-5
CAIKQGAREETQYF
TGTGCCATCAAGCAGGGGGCAAGGGAAGAGACCCAGTACTTC
>14|TRBV6-6|TRBD2|-|TRBJ2-7
CASSGGAPAYEQYF
TGTGCCAGCTCGGGGGGAGCCCCAGCCTACGAGCAGTACTTC
>13|TRBV6-5|-|-|TRBJ2-7
CASRGLDSYEQYF
TGTGCCAGCAGAGGACTCGACTCCTACGAGCAGTACTTC
>11|TRBV29-1|-|-|TRBJ1-1
CSVGRSTEAFF
TGCAGCGTTGGGAGGAGCACTGAAGCTTTCTTT
>16|TRBV18|-|-|TRBJ2-6
CASSPPRGSGANVLTF
TGTGCCAGCTCACCACCGCGGGGCAGTGGGGCCAACGTCCTGACTTTC
>14|TRBV9|-|-|TRBJ1-3
CASSVISGGNTIYF
TGTGCCAGCAGCGTAATCTCGGGGGGAAACACCATATATTTT
>16|TRBV5-6|TRBD2|-|TRBJ2-2
CASSLGGLAGASRLFF
TGTGCCAGCAGCTTGGGGGGACTAGCGGGGGCGAGTCGGCTGTTTTTT